The clone carrying this T cell receptor (beta chain) has just one count. Original handling: Amplifying reference gene primers gave estimates of nucleated cell counts. Some clones are missing from TCRdb's copy, which holds only in-frame ones; the method was immunoSEQ multiplex PCR. V, J and clone size reflect that table, while D and trimming were determined from the DNA. The repertoire includes hundreds of thousands of clones, roughly 85% of them detected once, and 2.5% to 3% sits in the top ten. From germline, CDR1 is KGHSH and CDR2 LQKENI. Trimming stripped 3 bases from V and 2 bases from J, with 14 bases between. CDR3 length: 15 residues. The data are from a study of blood T cell repertoires in COVID-19. Overall study context: Whether acute or convalescent, the COVID-19 samples came from the United States, Italy and Spain. The cDNA or gDNA used as material had been derived from T cells, B-cell-depleted T cells, or PBMCs.

V gene TRBV18 combines with J gene TRBJ2-7, with D perhaps matching TRBD2 (6 bases). Source material: peripheral blood. The receptor's source is a woman aged 70-85 years with active or convalescent COVID-19. The CDR3, as DNA: TGTGCCAGCTCACCTCCAAAAGCGGGCCCCTACGAGCAGTACTTC. Encoded protein: CASSPPKAGPYEQYF.